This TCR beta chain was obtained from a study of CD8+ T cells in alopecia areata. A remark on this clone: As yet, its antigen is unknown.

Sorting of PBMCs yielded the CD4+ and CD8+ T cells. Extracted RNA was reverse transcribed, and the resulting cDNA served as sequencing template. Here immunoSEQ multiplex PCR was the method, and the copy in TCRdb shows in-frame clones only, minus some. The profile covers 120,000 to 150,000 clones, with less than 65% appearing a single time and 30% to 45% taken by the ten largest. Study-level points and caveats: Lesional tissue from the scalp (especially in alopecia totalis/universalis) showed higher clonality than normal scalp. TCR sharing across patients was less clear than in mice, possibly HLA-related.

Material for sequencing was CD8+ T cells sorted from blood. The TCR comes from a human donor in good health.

The CDR3 loop is CASSLVLGGYEQYF. The CDR3 DNA reads TGTGCCAGCAGCTTAGTGCTAGGGGGCTACGAGCAGTACTTC. The chain uses TRBV7-2 and TRBJ2-7; perhaps TRBD1 as D (6 bases). V gave up 1 base and J gave up 3 bases, with 10 bases separating them. Germline V gene data show CDR1 as SGHTA and CDR2 as FQGNSA. The length of the CDR3 is 14 residues.